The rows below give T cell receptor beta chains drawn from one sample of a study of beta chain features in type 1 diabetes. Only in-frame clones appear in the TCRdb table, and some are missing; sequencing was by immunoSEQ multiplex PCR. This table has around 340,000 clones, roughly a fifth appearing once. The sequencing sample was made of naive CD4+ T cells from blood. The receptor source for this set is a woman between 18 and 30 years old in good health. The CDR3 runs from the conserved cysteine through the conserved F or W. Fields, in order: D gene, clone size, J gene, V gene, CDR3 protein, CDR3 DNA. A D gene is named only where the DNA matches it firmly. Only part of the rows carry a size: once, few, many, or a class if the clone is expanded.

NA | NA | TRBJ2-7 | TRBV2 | CASSEGWDTYEQYF | TGTGCCAGCAGTGAGGGTTGGGACACCTACGAGCAGTACTTC
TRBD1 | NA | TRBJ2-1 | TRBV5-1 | CASSSGTGALTNEQFF | TGCGCCAGCAGCTCGGGGACAGGGGCCCTCACCAATGAGCAGTTCTTC
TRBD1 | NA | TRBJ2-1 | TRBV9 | CASSIQGSEQFF | TGTGCCAGCAGTATACAGGGGAGTGAGCAGTTCTTC
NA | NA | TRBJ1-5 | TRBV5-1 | CASSLEGPDQPQHF | TGCGCCAGCAGCTTGGAGGGGCCAGATCAGCCCCAGCATTTT
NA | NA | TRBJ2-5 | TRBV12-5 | CASAGDIQETQYF | TGTGCTAGTGCAGGGGACATCCAAGAGACCCAGTACTTC
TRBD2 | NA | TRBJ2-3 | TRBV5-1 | CASSHSGTFTDTQYF | TGCGCCAGCAGCCATAGCGGGACTTTCACAGATACGCAGTATTTT
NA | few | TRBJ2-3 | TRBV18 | CASSLDRSSTDTQYF | TGTGCCAGCTCACTAGACAGGTCTAGCACAGATACGCAGTATTTT
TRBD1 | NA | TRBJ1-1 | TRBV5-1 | CASSPGTGKNTEAFF | TGCGCCAGCAGCCCCGGGACAGGGAAAAACACTGAAGCTTTCTTT
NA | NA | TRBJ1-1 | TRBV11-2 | CASSLDRVGSTEAFF | TGTGCCAGCAGCCTAGACCGGGTAGGGAGCACTGAAGCTTTCTTT
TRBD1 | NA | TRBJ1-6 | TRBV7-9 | CASSARGGQGISPLHF | TGTGCCAGCAGCGCACGAGGTGGACAGGGAATCTCACCCCTCCACTTT
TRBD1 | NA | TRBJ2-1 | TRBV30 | CAWDGTESYNEQFF | TGTGCCTGGGACGGGACAGAATCATACAATGAGCAGTTCTTC
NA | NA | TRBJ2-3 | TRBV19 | CASSPYGGQDTQYF | TGTGCCAGTAGCCCCTACGGGGGGCAAGATACGCAGTATTTT
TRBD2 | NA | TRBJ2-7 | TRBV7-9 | CASSFVSGREYEQYF | TGTGCCAGCAGCTTCGTTAGCGGGAGGGAATACGAGCAGTACTTC
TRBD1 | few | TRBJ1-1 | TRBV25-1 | CASSESDRGVAEAFF | TGTGCCAGCAGTGAATCGGACAGGGGAGTCGCTGAAGCTTTCTTT
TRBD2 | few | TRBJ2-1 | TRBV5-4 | CASSPGLAGGLNEQFF | TGTGCCAGCAGCCCGGGACTAGCGGGGGGGTTGAATGAGCAGTTCTTC
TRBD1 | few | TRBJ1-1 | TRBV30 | CAWSVLGQLEAFF | TGTGCCTGGAGTGTACTGGGACAGCTTGAAGCTTTCTTT
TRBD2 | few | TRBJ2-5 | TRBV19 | CASSISSGRKGETQYF | TGTGCCAGTAGTATCTCTAGCGGGAGGAAGGGAGAGACCCAGTACTTC
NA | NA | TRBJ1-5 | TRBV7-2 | CASSPRGDNQPQHF | TGTGCCAGCAGCCCCCGGGGGGACAATCAGCCCCAGCATTTT
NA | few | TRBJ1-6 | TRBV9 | CASSLGGDNSPLHF | TGTGCCAGCAGCCTAGGGGGGGATAATTCACCCCTCCACTTT
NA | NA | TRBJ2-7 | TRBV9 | CASSVAGEAYEQYF | TGTGCCAGCAGCGTAGCGGGGGAAGCCTACGAGCAGTACTTC
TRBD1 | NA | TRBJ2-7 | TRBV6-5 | CASSSGQGVGYEQYF | TGTGCCAGCAGTTCCGGACAGGGTGTAGGCTACGAGCAGTACTTC
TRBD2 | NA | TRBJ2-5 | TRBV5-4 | CASSEGTSGPQETQYF | TGTGCCAGCAGCGAGGGGACTAGCGGGCCTCAAGAGACCCAGTACTTC
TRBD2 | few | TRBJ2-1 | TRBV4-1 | CASSQSSGVYNEQFF | TGCGCCAGCAGCCAGTCTAGCGGGGTCTACAATGAGCAGTTCTTC
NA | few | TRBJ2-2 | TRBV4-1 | CASSQAGLRVRIGELFF | TGCGCCAGCAGCCAAGCTGGACTGAGAGTTCGGATCGGGGAGCTGTTTTTT
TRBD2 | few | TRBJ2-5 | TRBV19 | CASSKGGTSGQETQYF | TGTGCCAGTAGTAAGGGCGGGACTAGCGGCCAAGAGACCCAGTACTTC
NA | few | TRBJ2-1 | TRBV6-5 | CASSEGDEQFF | TGTGCCAGCAGTGAGGGGGATGAGCAGTTCTTC
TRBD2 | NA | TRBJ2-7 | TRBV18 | CASSLSGSVYEQYF | TGTGCCAGCTCACTGAGCGGGAGTGTCTACGAGCAGTACTTC
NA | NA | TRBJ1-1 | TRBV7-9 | CASSTLRDRTEAFF | TGTGCCAGCAGCACACTCAGGGATCGTACTGAAGCTTTCTTT
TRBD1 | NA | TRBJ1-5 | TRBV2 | CASRKDRAGNQPQHF | TGTGCCAGCAGGAAGGACAGGGCCGGCAATCAGCCCCAGCATTTT
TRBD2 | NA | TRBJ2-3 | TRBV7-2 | CASSFPGLAGKDTQYF | TGTGCCAGCAGCTTTCCGGGACTAGCGGGGAAAGATACGCAGTATTTT
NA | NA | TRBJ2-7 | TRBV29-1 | CSGGRSSYEQYF | TGCAGCGGGGGGAGGAGCTCCTACGAGCAGTACTTC